This T cell receptor beta chain was profiled in a study of identical twins. Regarding the study as a whole: Excess sharing by twins proved weaker in beta out-of-frame sequences.

Each CDR3 protein is one row after TCRdb ran MiXCR on the 5' RACE reads. The repertoire consists of approximately 690,000 distinct CDR3 sequences, with roughly 6% occurring once and the leading ten covering 1.5% to 2%. The CDR3 spans 16 residues. Trimming cost V 1 base and J 7 bases, with 19 bases left between them. Of note for this clonotype: What it binds is unknown.

Specimen: naive T cells sorted from blood. The sequence derives from a man between 18 and 35 years old in good health. J is TRBJ1-1 and V is TRBV12-3 or TRBV12-4; D might be TRBD1 (5 bases). The CDR3 DNA reads as TGTGCCAGCAGTTTAGATGGAGGGGCCGTTTTTGGTGAAGCTTTCTTT. As protein: CASSLDGGAVFGEAFF.